The next 24 T cell receptor beta chains were all read from a single sample in a study of shared clonotypes between healthy human individuals. Method: immunoSEQ multiplex PCR; TCRdb's copy keeps in-frame clones and lacks some. The sample carries 600,000 to 750,000 clones, about three quarters recorded once. Sequencing was done on a sample of memory CD4+ T cells sorted from blood. As to subset: CD45RA-negative fraction. These receptor sequences come from a woman aged 25 to 39 in good health.

V gene TRBV6-6 combines with J gene TRBJ2-3, with TRBD2 as a possible D gene (5 bases). There are 14 residues in the CDR3. The V and J ends lost 6 bases and 8 bases respectively, with 18 bases between them. Germline V gene data show CDR1 as MNHNY and CDR2 as SVGAGI (reference sequence). The CDR3 nucleotides read TGTGCCAGCAGCCCCTTGGACCGTGAGGGTACGCAGTATTTT. It translates to CASSPLDREGTQYF.

The chain links TRBV7-2 to TRBJ2-3; D perhaps matches TRBD2 (6 bases). Germline assignment: CDR1 SGHTA and CDR2 FQGNSA. This CDR3 is 17 amino acids long. V lost 2 bases, J lost 6 bases, and 21 bases lay in between. The CDR3 nucleotides read TGTGCCAGCAGCTTATTTATATCAGGAGGGAACGCGGATACGCAGTATTTT. Translated: CASSLFISGGNADTQYF.

This chain links TRBV10-2 with TRBJ2-3; no reliable D call. The CDR3 length is 14 residues. Germline V gene lookup returns CDR1 WSHSY and CDR2 SAAADI. Between the trimmed V and J ends, which lost 3 bases and 3 bases, there was a span of 10 bases. As DNA, the CDR3 is TGCGCCAGCAGTGATCAACTGGGTACAGATACGCAGTATTTT. Translating gives CASSDQLGTDTQYF.

The V call is TRBV4-2, the J call TRBJ2-7, with D perhaps TRBD1 or TRBD2 (5 bases each). V was cut by 0 bases and J by 2 bases, with 23 bases left in between. The CDR3 sequence is 19 residues long. In germline, CDR1 is LGHNA, CDR2 YNFKEQ. DNA for the CDR3: TGTGCCAGCAGCCAAGATGAGGCTGGAGGTGGGTGGACACCCTACGAGCAGTACTTC. The encoded protein is CASSQDEAGGGWTPYEQYF.

The chain employs TRBV18 and TRBJ1-2; D is unclear. CDR3 length: 15 residues. The germline V gene encodes CDR1 KGHSH and CDR2 LQKENI. V was cut by 2 bases and J by 4 bases, with 14 bases left in between. CDR3 protein: CASSPDHRVGYGYTF. The CDR3 nucleotides are TGTGCCAGCTCACCAGACCATAGGGTGGGCTATGGCTACACCTTC.

This sequence joins TRBV30 and TRBJ2-1, with TRBD2 identical over 12 bases. This CDR3 contains 13 residues. V lost 5 bases, J lost 9 bases, and 5 bases stayed unmatched. Per germline, CDR1 GTSNPN and CDR2 SVGIG (reference sequence). The CDR3 sequence is CAWRLAGVPEQFF. Here the CDR3 DNA reads TGTGCCTGGCGACTAGCGGGAGTCCCTGAGCAGTTCTTC.

This chain links TRBV5-4 with TRBJ1-2; D might be TRBD1 (5 bases). V was cut by 0 bases and J by 4 bases, with 10 bases left in between. Germline lookup yields CDR1 SGHNT and CDR2 YYREEE (reference sequence). CDR3 length: 14 amino acids. In nucleotides, the CDR3 is TGTGCCAGCAGCTTGGACAGGAGCTCCTATGGCTACACCTTC. It codes for CASSLDRSSYGYTF.

This chain uses TRBV5-1 with TRBJ1-2; the D is unclear. This CDR3 has 16 amino acids. V lost 0 bases and J lost 0, with 12 bases in between. The V gene's germline CDR1 is SGHRS and CDR2 YFSETQ. The CDR3 protein is CASSLGTSRANYGYTF. CDR3 nucleotide sequence: TGCGCCAGCAGCTTGGGGACCTCCCGAGCTAACTATGGCTACACCTTC.

V gene TRBV5-4 combines with J gene TRBJ2-7, with D perhaps given as TRBD1 or TRBD2 (6 bases each). The germline V gene encodes CDR1 SGHNT and CDR2 YYREEE (reference sequence). The germline V and J ends were trimmed by 0 bases and 4 bases, with 14 bases remaining between them. The CDR3 extends over 15 amino acids. The CDR3 bases are TGTGCCAGCAGCTTGGGCGGAGAGGGGGGATACGAGCAGTACTTC. Translating gives CASSLGGEGGYEQYF.

The chain carries TRBV5-1 and TRBJ2-1, with 8 bases identical to TRBD2. The CDR3 contains 15 residues. The V gene end was trimmed by 0 bases and the J gene end by 7 bases; junction bases not matched to a gene: 6. The germline gives CDR1 SGHRS, CDR2 YFSETQ. This chain's CDR3 is CASSLVLAGRNEQFF. The CDR3 nucleotides are TGCGCCAGCAGCTTGGTGCTAGCGGGTAGGAATGAGCAGTTCTTC.

This clone occurred once. J is TRBJ1-4 and V is TRBV11-2; 9 bases align to TRBD1. The CDR3 is made up of 16 amino acids. Germline V gene sequence: CDR1 SGHAT, CDR2 FQNNGV. V trimming: 0 bases; J trimming: 7 bases; junction bases outside the gene matches: 6. Here the CDR3 DNA reads TGTGCCAGCAGCTTAGATACAGGGGGCAGCGGTGAAAAACTGTTTTTT. Residues: CASSLDTGGSGEKLFF. Full variable domain (rest looked up from reference TRBV11-2 and TRBJ1-4): EAGVAQSPRYKIIEKRQSVAFWCNPISGHATLYWYQQILGQGPKLLIQFQNNGVVDDSQLPKDRFSAERLKGVDSTLKIQPAKLEDSAVYLCASSLDTGGSGEKLFFGSGTQLSVL.

This rearrangement joins TRBV18 to TRBJ2-7, with TRBD1 matching over 7 bases. The CDR3 spans 18 residues. V shed 4 bases, J shed 0 bases, and the junction held 15 bases outside the gene matches. CDR1 KGHSH and CDR2 LQKENI come from the germline V gene. The CDR3: CASSLDRVKVKYSYEQYF. Written as DNA, the CDR3 is TGTGCCAGCTCACTAGACAGGGTCAAGGTTAAGTACTCCTACGAGCAGTACTTC.

The chain is built from TRBV6-4 and TRBJ2-5, with D possibly matching TRBD1 (5 bases). The closer fit of TRBJ2-7 to the DNA end suggests the J call may be wrong. This CDR3 spans 11 amino acids. Germline loops: CDR1 MRHNA, CDR2 SNTAGT. Here the CDR3 DNA reads TGTGCCACCTCAAGGGGCGTCGAGCAGTACTTC. This codes for CATSRGVEQYF.

The rearrangement links TRBV10-1 to TRBJ2-3; D perhaps matches TRBD2 (5 bases). Germline V gives CDR1 WNHNN, CDR2 SYGVQD (reference sequence). The CDR3 is made up of 16 amino acids. V lost 4 bases and J lost 2, with 16 bases in between. In DNA form, the CDR3 reads TGCGCCAGCAGTGGAAGCGGAGGAAACTTCACAGATACGCAGTATTTT. Amino acids: CASSGSGGNFTDTQYF.

The V call is TRBV5-4, the J call TRBJ1-2; TRBD1 is a possible D gene (6 bases). The CDR3 has 18 amino acids. Germline lookup yields CDR1 SGHNT and CDR2 YYREEE (reference sequence). The V gene lost 0 bases and the J gene lost 2 bases, with 20 bases spanning the gap. The CDR3 bases are TGTGCCAGCAGCTTGGACGGGGGGCAGCTTCATTCAAACTATGGCTACACCTTC. It is translated as CASSLDGGQLHSNYGYTF.

The chain recombines TRBV5-1 with TRBJ2-2, with D perhaps TRBD2 (5 bases). CDR3 length equals 15 residues. CDR1 SGHRS and CDR2 YFSETQ come from the germline V gene. V was pared by 0 bases and J by 3 bases, with 9 bases between. The CDR3 nucleotides read TGCGCCAGCAGCTTGGTTCTCGGGGACACCGGGGAGCTGTTTTTT. Residues: CASSLVLGDTGELFF.

This chain links TRBV2 with TRBJ2-7; TRBD2 matches 14 bases. Germline-derived CDR1 and CDR2 are SNHLY and FYNNEI. The CDR3 spans 17 residues. V shed 7 bases and J 0 bases; nucleotides not matched to a gene: 8. The CDR3 DNA reads TGTGCCAGCACTCTGGGACTAGCGGGAGTAAGCTCCTACGAGCAGTACTTC. Amino acids: CASTLGLAGVSSYEQYF.

The gene calls are TRBV28 and TRBJ2-2, with 7 bases that match TRBD1. Germline assignment: CDR1 MDHEN and CDR2 SYDVKM. J lost 0 bases, V lost 7 bases, and 5 bases had no gene match. CDR3 size: 15 residues. In DNA, the CDR3 is TGTGCCAGCATTCAAGGGACAGCGAACACCGGGGAGCTGTTTTTT. Encoded protein: CASIQGTANTGELFF. The full variable domain, rest sourced from reference TRBV28 and TRBJ2-2, is DVKVTQSSRYLVKRTGEKVFLECVQDMDHENMFWYRQDPGLGLRLIYFSYDVKMKEKGDIPEGYSVSREKKERFSLILESASTNQTSMYLCASIQGTANTGELFFGEGSRLTVL.

In DNA, the CDR3 is TGTGCCAGTACTGGAGCGAACACCGGGGAGCTGTTTTTT. This encodes CASTGANTGELFF. The chain couples TRBV19 to TRBJ2-2; the D is unclear. This CDR3 spans 13 amino acids. The V end was cut by 7 bases, the J end by 0 bases, with 6 bases between. Germline V gene data show CDR1 as LNHDA and CDR2 as SQIVND (reference sequence).

The chain links TRBV11-2 to TRBJ2-5; 10 bases line up with TRBD1. Germline V gene lookup returns CDR1 SGHAT and CDR2 FQNNGV. This CDR3 is 16 amino acids long. The trim removed 1 base at V and 5 bases at J, leaving 7 bases unmatched. The DNA of the CDR3 is TGTGCCAGCAGCTTAGGCGGACAGGGGGTCCCCGAGACCCAGTACTTC. This encodes CASSLGGQGVPETQYF.

The V and J genes are TRBV18 and TRBJ2-5, with D perhaps TRBD2 (5 bases). The CDR3 has 16 amino acids. From germline, CDR1 is KGHSH and CDR2 LQKENI. Trimming took off 6 bases at V and 1 base at J, with 18 bases between the two ends. The CDR3 coding sequence is TGTGCCAGCTCTAAAGGGAGAGCGGTTCTCCAAGAGACCCAGTACTTC. It codes for CASSKGRAVLQETQYF. Supplemented by reference TRBV18 and TRBJ2-5, the full variable domain reads NAGVMQNPRHLVRRRGQEARLRCSPMKGHSHVYWYRQLPEEGLKFMVYLQKENIIDESGMPKERFSAEFPKEGPSILRIQQVVRGDSAAYFCASSKGRAVLQETQYFGPGTRLLVL.

This clone came up a few times. This chain links TRBV7-8 with TRBJ2-7; D may correspond to TRBD1 or TRBD2 (5 bases each). Looked up from germline, CDR1 is SGHVS and CDR2 is FQNEAQ. This CDR3 has 14 amino acids. With 5 bases removed from V and 3 bases from J, the gap between germline ends came to 14 bases. CDR3 sequence: CASSISPGRYEQYF. CDR3 bases: TGTGCCAGCAGCATCAGCCCGGGACGCTACGAGCAGTACTTC.

Remarks on this clone: The sample contains more than one DNA sequence encoding this CDR3. The chain links TRBV7-9 to TRBJ2-5, with D possibly being TRBD1 (5 bases). This CDR3 is built from 14 residues. Germline-derived CDR1 and CDR2 are SEHNR and FQNEAQ (reference sequence). V lost 3 bases to trimming and J lost 3 bases, with 11 bases between them. CDR3 sequence reads: CASSLAGSKETQYF. Here the CDR3 DNA reads TGTGCCAGCAGCTTGGCAGGGTCGAAAGAGACCCAGTACTTC.

The chain combines TRBV14 with TRBJ1-4; 8 bases match TRBD1. CDR1 SGHDN and CDR2 FVKESK come from the germline V gene. V was pared by 4 bases and J by 11 bases, with 3 bases of the junction left unmatched. The CDR3 has 12 amino acids. CDR3 DNA: TGTGCCAGCAGCCCGACAGGGGTTAAACTGTTTTTT. Its translation is CASSPTGVKLFF.